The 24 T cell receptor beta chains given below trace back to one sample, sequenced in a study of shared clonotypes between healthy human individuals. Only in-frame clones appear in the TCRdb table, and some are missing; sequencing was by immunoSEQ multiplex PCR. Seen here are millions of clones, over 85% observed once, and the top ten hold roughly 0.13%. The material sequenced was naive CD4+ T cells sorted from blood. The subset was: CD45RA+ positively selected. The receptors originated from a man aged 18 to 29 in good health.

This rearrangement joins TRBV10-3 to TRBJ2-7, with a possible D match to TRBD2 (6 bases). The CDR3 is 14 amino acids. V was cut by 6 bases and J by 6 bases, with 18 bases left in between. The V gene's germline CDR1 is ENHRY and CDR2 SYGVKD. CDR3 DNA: TGTGCCATCAGCCCCTCCGGAGGGAGCTCCGAGCAGTACTTC. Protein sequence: CAISPSGGSSEQYF.

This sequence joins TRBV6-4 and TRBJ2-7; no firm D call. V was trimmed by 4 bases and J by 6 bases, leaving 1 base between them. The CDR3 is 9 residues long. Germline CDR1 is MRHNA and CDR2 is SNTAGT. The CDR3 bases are TGTGCCAGCAGTGTCGAGCAGTACTTC. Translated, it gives CASSVEQYF.

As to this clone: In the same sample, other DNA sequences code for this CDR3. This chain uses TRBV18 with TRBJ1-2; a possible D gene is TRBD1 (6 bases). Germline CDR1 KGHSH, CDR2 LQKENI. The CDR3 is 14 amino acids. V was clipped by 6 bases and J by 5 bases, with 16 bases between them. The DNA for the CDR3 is TGTGCCAGCTCTCCAACTACAGGGTTGTATGGCTACACCTTC. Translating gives CASSPTTGLYGYTF.

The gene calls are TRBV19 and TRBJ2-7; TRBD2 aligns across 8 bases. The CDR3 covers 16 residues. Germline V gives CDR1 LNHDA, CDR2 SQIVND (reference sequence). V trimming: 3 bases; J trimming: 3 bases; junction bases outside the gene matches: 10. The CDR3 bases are TGTGCCAGTAGTATGATAGCGGGGACCCCAAACTACGAGCAGTACTTC. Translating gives CASSMIAGTPNYEQYF.

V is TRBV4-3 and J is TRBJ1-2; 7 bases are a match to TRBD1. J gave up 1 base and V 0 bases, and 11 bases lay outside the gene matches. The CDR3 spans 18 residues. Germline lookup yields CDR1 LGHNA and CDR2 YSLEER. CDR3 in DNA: TGCGCCAGCAGCCAAGACGGCGGACAGGCGCCCTTTAACTATGGCTACACCTTC. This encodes CASSQDGGQAPFNYGYTF.

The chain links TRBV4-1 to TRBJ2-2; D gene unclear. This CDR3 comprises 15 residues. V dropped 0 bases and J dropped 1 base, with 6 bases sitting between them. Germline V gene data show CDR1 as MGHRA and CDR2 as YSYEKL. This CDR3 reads CASSQDRWNTGELFF. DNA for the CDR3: TGCGCCAGCAGCCAAGATCGGTGGAACACCGGGGAGCTGTTTTTT.

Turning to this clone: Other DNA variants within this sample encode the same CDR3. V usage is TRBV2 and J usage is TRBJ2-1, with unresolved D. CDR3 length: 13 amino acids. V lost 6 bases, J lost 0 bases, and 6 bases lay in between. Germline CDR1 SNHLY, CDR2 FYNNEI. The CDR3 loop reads CASRRSSYNEQFF. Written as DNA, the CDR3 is TGTGCCAGCAGGCGGAGCTCCTACAATGAGCAGTTCTTC. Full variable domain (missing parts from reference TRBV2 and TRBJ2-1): EPEVTQTPSHQVTQMGQEVILRCVPISNHLYFYWYRQILGQKVEFLVSFYNNEISEKSEIFDDQFSVERPDGSNFTLKIRSTKLEDSAMYFCASRRSSYNEQFFGPGTRLTVL.

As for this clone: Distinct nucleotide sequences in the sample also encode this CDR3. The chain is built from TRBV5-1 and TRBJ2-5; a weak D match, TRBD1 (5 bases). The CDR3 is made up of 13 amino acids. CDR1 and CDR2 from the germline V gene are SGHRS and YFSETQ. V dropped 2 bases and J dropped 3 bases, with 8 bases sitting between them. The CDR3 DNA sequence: TGCGCCAGCAGCTTAGACAGTAAAGAGACCCAGTACTTC. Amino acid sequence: CASSLDSKETQYF.

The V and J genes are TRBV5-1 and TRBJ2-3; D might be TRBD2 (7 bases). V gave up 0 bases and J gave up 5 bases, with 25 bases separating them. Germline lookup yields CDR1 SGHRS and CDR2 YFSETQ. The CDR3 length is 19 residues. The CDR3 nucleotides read TGCGCCAGCAGCTTGGCCAGTGGTTATGGACTAGGGGGGAGAGATACGCAGTATTTT. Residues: CASSLASGYGLGGRDTQYF.

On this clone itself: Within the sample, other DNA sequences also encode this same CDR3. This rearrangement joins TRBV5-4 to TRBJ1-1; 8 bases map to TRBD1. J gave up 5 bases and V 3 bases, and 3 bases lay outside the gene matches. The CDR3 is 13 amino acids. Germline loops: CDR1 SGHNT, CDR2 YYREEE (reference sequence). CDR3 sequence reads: CASSSTGVTEAFF. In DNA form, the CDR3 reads TGTGCCAGCAGCTCGACAGGGGTAACTGAAGCTTTCTTT.

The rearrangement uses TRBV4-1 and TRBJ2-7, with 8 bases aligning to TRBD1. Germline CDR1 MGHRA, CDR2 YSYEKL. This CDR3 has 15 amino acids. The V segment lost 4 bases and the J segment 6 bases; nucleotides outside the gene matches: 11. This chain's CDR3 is CASSRLDRDTTEQYF. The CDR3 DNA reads TGCGCCAGCAGCCGGCTGGACAGGGACACCACCGAGCAGTACTTC.

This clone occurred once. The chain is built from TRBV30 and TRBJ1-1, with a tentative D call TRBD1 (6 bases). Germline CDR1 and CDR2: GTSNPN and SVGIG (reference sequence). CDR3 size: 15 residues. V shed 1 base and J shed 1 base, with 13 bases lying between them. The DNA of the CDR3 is TGTGCCTGGAGTGAGGGGGGACATAAGAACACTGAAGCTTTCTTT. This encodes CAWSEGGHKNTEAFF. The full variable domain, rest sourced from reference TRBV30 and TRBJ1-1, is SQTIHQWPATLVQPVGSPLSLECTVEGTSNPNLYWYRQAAGRGLQLLFYSVGIGQISSEVPQNLSASRPQDRQFILSSKKLLLSDSGFYLCAWSEGGHKNTEAFFGQGTRLTVV.

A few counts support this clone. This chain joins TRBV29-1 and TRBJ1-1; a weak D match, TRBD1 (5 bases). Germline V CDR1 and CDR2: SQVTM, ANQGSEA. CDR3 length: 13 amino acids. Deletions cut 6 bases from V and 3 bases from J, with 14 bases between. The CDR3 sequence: CSVGKGGDTEAFF. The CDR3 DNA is TGCAGCGTCGGGAAGGGAGGGGACACTGAAGCTTTCTTT.

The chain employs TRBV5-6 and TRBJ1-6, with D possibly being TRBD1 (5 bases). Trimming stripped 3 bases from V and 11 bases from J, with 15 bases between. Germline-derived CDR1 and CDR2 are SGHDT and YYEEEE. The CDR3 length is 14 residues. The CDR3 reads CASSWDSPGAPLHF. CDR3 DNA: TGTGCCAGCAGCTGGGACTCTCCGGGCGCACCCCTCCACTTT.

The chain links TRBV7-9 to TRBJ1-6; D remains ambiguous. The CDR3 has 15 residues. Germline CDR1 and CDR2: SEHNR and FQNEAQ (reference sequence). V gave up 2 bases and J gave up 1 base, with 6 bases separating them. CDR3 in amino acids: CASSLSGSYNSPLHF. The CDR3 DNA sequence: TGTGCCAGCAGCTTATCTGGGTCCTATAATTCACCCCTCCACTTT. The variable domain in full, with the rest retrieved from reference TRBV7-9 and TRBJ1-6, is DTGVSQNPRHKITKRGQNVTFRCDPISEHNRLYWYRQTLGQGPEFLTYFQNEAQLEKSRLLSDRFSAERPKGSFSTLEIQRTEQGDSAMYLCASSLSGSYNSPLHFGNGTRLTVT.

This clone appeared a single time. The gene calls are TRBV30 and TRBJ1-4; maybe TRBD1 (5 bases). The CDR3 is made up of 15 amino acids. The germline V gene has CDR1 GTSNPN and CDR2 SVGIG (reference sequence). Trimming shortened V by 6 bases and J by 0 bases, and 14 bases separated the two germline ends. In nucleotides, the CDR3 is TGTGCCTGCAGGGAGTACGGGGCAACTAATGAAAAACTGTTTTTT. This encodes CACREYGATNEKLFF.

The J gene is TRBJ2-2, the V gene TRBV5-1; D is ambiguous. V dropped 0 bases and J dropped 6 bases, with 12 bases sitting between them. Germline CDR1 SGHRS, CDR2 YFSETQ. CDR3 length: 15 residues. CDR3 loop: CASSLGQTTAGELFF. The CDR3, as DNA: TGCGCCAGCAGCTTGGGACAAACAACCGCCGGGGAGCTGTTTTTT.

The CDR3 bases are TGTGCCAGCAGCTTAGATGTAGCAGGGCCCCAAGAGACCCAGTACTTC. It encodes CASSLDVAGPQETQYF. This chain uses TRBV11-2 with TRBJ2-5, with D perhaps matching TRBD1 (5 bases). V lost 0 bases and J lost 1, with 12 bases in between. The CDR3 loop spans 16 amino acids. Germline CDR1 SGHAT, CDR2 FQNNGV.

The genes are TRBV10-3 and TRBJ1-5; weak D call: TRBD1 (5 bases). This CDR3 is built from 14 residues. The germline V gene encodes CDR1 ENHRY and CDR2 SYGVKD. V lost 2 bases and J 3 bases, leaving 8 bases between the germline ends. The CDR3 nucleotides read TGTGCCATCAGTGAGGGGACGTACAATCAGCCCCAGCATTTT. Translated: CAISEGTYNQPQHF.

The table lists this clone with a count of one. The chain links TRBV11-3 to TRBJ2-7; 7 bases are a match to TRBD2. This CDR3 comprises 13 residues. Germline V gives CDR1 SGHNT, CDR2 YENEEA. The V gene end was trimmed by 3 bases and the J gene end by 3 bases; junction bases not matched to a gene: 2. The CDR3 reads CASSFWTSYEQYF. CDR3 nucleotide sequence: TGTGCCAGCAGCTTTTGGACTAGCTACGAGCAGTACTTC.

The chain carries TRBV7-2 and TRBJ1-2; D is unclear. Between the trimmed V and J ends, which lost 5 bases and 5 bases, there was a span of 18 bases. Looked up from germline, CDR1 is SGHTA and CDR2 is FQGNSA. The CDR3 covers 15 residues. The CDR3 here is CASSAIPPQAYGYTF. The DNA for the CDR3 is TGTGCCAGCAGCGCCATCCCTCCCCAGGCATATGGCTACACCTTC. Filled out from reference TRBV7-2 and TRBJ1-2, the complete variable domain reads GAGVSQSPSNKVTEKGKDVELRCDPISGHTALYWYRQSLGQGLEFLIYFQGNSAPDKSGLPSDRFSAERTGGSVSTLTIQRTQQEDSAVYLCASSAIPPQAYGYTFGSGTRLTVV.

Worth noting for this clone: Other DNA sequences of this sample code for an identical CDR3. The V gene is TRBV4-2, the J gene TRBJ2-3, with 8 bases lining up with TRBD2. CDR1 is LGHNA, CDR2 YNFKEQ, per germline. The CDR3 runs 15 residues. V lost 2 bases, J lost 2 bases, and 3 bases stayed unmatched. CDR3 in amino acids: CASSQLAGVTDTQYF. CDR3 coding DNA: TGTGCCAGCAGCCAACTAGCGGGCGTCACAGATACGCAGTATTTT.

The CDR3 sequence is CASSPSGREDYEQYF. DNA for the CDR3: TGTGCCAGCAGTCCCAGCGGGAGGGAGGACTACGAGCAGTACTTC. The chain carries TRBV6-5 and TRBJ2-7; 10 bases agree with TRBD2. The V segment lost 5 bases and the J segment 3 bases; nucleotides outside the gene matches: 7. Germline V CDR1 and CDR2: MNHEY, SVGAGI. This CDR3 is built from 15 residues.

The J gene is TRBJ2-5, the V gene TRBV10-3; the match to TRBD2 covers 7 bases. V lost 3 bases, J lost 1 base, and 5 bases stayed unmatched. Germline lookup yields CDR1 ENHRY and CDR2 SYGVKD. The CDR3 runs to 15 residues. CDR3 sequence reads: CAISDGGSSQETQYF. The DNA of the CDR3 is TGTGCCATCAGTGACGGCGGGAGCAGCCAAGAGACCCAGTACTTC.